This passage covers 8 T cell receptor beta chains from one sample sequenced in a study of vaccination and CD4 T cells after COVID-19 (dated by TCRdb to 2022 to 2024). No antigen has been assigned to these receptors. The sample's treatment or condition label, decoded: roughly 11-day PBMC culture with coronavirus spike peptide pools or control peptides (ViraFEST assay). To prepare the library, PCR was applied. TCRdb shows the sequencer as Illumina iSeq 100. TCR sequencing of DNA from cultured CD4+ T cells used the Oncomine TCR Beta short-read assay at the Johns Hopkins FTIC core. TCRdb ran its own pipeline on the public reads, namely fastp trimming at Q25 and MiXCR clone calling, and kept in-frame beta chains. Each entry is one CDR3 protein sequence, shown with its most common DNA and genes. Present in this sample are around 16,000 distinct CDR3 sequences, roughly 50% of which were seen just once. The ten most abundant clones make up 11% to 15% of the sample.

Sequencing was done on a sample of CD4+ T cells from blood, cultured in vitro. The source of these receptors is a human donor who had recovered from COVID-19.

The chain recombines TRBV18 with TRBJ2-7; 7 nucleotides align to TRBD2. The germline CDR1 and CDR2 sequences are KGHSH and LQKENI. There are 16 residues in the CDR3. After removal of 6 bases from V and 5 bases from J, the junction contained 16 bases not matched to a gene. CDR3 sequence reads: CASSDMGGRGTHEQYF. CDR3 DNA: TGTGCCAGCTCGGACATGGGAGGGCGGGGTACCCACGAGCAGTACTTC.

This clonotype has more than one count but fewer than ten. The V call is TRBV19, the J call TRBJ2-2; TRBD1 or TRBD2 may be the D gene (5 bases each). V gave up 5 bases and J gave up 0 bases, with 13 bases separating them. The CDR3 is made up of 16 amino acids. Germline CDR1 reads LNHDA; CDR2 reads SQIVND (reference sequence). DNA for the CDR3: TGTGCCAGTAGTTCACCGGGACCCTCGAACACCGGGGAGCTGTTTTTT. As protein: CASSSPGPSNTGELFF.

The chain links TRBV20-1 to TRBJ2-1; the D gene is possibly TRBD2 (5 bases). There are 12 residues in the CDR3. Germline values: CDR1 DFQATT, CDR2 SNEGSKA (reference sequence). V lost 3 bases and J 7 bases, leaving 10 bases between the germline ends. CDR3 sequence (DNA): TGCAGTGCTAGCGGATTAGCGAATGAGCAGTTCTTC. Protein product: CSASGLANEQFF.

V gene TRBV27 combines with J gene TRBJ1-5, with a weak D call TRBD1 (5 bases). CDR3 size: 15 residues. Germline values: CDR1 MNHEY, CDR2 SMNVEV (reference sequence). The V end was cut by 6 bases, the J end by 2 bases, with 14 bases between. The CDR3 spells CASRPRGGGNQPQHF. The CDR3 DNA is TGTGCCAGCAGGCCCCGCGGGGGGGGCAATCAGCCCCAGCATTTT.

The V call is TRBV2, the J call TRBJ2-7, with 7 nucleotides matching TRBD1. CDR1 is SNHLY and CDR2 is FYNNEI in the germline V gene. Trimming at V came to 7 bases and at J to 5 bases, leaving 11 bases not matched to a gene. The CDR3 spans 14 residues. The CDR3 DNA reads TGTGCCAGCACCGAAGCTAGGGGGCTGGACGAGCAGTACTTC. This translates into CASTEARGLDEQYF. The full variable domain, rest sourced from reference TRBV2 and TRBJ2-7, is EPEVTQTPSHQVTQMGQEVILRCVPISNHLYFYWYRQILGQKVEFLVSFYNNEISEKSEIFDDQFSVERPDGSNFTLKIRSTKLEDSAMYFCASTEARGLDEQYFGPGTRLTVT.

The gene calls are TRBV6-5 and TRBJ1-6; D remains ambiguous. This CDR3 spans 13 amino acids. V was cut by 3 bases and J by 6 bases, with 6 bases left in between. CDR1 and CDR2 from the germline V gene are MNHEY and SVGAGI. CDR3 protein: CASSYEVNSPLHF. The CDR3 bases are TGTGCCAGCAGTTATGAGGTTAATTCACCCCTCCACTTT.

This clonotype was detected a few times. The V and J genes are TRBV10-3 and TRBJ1-2; D is ambiguous. The CDR3 is 13 residues long. The germline gives CDR1 ENHRY, CDR2 SYGVKD. The V gene lost 6 bases and the J gene lost 4 bases, with 12 bases spanning the gap. Here the CDR3 reads CAISPDRGYGYTF. Written as DNA, the CDR3 is TGTGCCATCAGCCCCGACCGGGGCTATGGCTACACCTTC.

The CDR3 region is CASSAQDRTYNEQFF. The CDR3 DNA reads TGTGCCAGCAGTGCTCAGGACAGGACGTACAATGAGCAGTTCTTC. This chain joins TRBV6-4 and TRBJ2-1; 7 bases line up with TRBD1. Germline V gene lookup returns CDR1 MRHNA and CDR2 SNTAGT. CDR3 length: 15 residues. The V gene end was trimmed by 4 bases and the J gene end by 4 bases; junction bases not matched to a gene: 7.